These T cell receptor beta chains were read from a single sample in a study of response to subunit inactivated influenza vaccine. TCRdb itself ran the RT-PCR reads through MiXCR, one entry per CDR3 protein. The table records about 520,000 distinct CDR3 sequences, approximately 7.8% of them present only once. The sample in question was PBMCs from blood, obtained roughly 24 months after vaccination. Receptors originate from a man aged 50-75 years who received an inactivated influenza vaccine. Both conserved end residues are part of each CDR3. A D gene is named only where the DNA matches it firmly. Expanded clones get a size class; other rows say once, few or many, or leave the size out.

J	V	D	size	DNA	CDR3
TRBJ1-3	TRBV12-3/TRBV12-4	.	few	TGTGCCAGCAGTTGGGACCGAAACACCATATATTTT	CASSWDRNTIYF
TRBJ2-7	TRBV12-3/TRBV12-4	TRBD2	.	TGTGCCAGCAGTAGCAGGGAGGGGATATACGAGCAGTACTTC	CASSSREGIYEQYF
TRBJ2-3	TRBV7-2	.	.	TGTGCCAGCAGCTTAGCCCAGACTGGTAGCACAGATACGCAGTATTTT	CASSLAQTGSTDTQYF
TRBJ2-5	TRBV20-1	TRBD2	many	TGCAGTGCTGAAGAGGGCGGGAGAGGAGAGACCCAGTACTTC	CSAEEGGRGETQYF
TRBJ2-3	TRBV4-2	.	few	TGTGCCAGCAGGGCACCCTCCACAGATACGCAGTATTTT	CASRAPSTDTQYF
TRBJ1-1	TRBV27	.	few	TGTGCCAGCAGTTTAAGCCGGTACACTGAAGCTTTCTTT	CASSLSRYTEAFF
TRBJ2-7	TRBV20-1	.	.	TGCAGTGCTCCCAGGGCAGGCGCCCACGAGCAGTACTTC	CSAPRAGAHEQYF
TRBJ2-2	TRBV19	.	.	TGTGCCAGTACGGGGTATTCCTTGGGGGCAGGAAAAACCGGGGAGCTGTTTTTT	CASTGYSLGAGKTGELFF
TRBJ2-7	TRBV14	.	few	TGTGCCAGCAGCCAAGTCTCAGGAAACTACGAGCAGTACTTC	CASSQVSGNYEQYF
TRBJ2-7	TRBV3-1	TRBD2	.	TGTGCCCGCAGTCGTTCGGGCGGGACTAGCGGGGGGGCGGTCTACGAGCAGTACTTC	CARSRSGGTSGGAVYEQYF
TRBJ2-2	TRBV12-3/TRBV12-4	.	.	TGTGCCAGCAGTTTGATAAGTCCGGGGAGTACCGGGGAGCTGTTTTTT	CASSLISPGSTGELFF
TRBJ2-3	TRBV7-2	.	few	TGTGCCAGCAGGGCTCGTGGGCTGACAGATACGCAGTATTTT	CASRARGLTDTQYF
TRBJ2-3	TRBV20-1	TRBD2	few	TGCAGTGCTAGAGATCGTCTAGCGGGAGCCACAGATACGCAGTATTTT	CSARDRLAGATDTQYF
TRBJ2-4	TRBV2	.	few	TGTGCCAGCAGTGTGGGGGGAATAGCCAAAAACATTCAGTACTTC	CASSVGGIAKNIQYF
TRBJ2-7	TRBV19	TRBD1	.	TGTGCCAGTAGTATTACCTCTACGGGACAGGGTGGCGAGCAGTACTTC	CASSITSTGQGGEQYF
TRBJ1-4	TRBV10-1	.	few	TGCGCCAGCAGTTCTGGACTGAATGAAAAACTGTTTTTT	CASSSGLNEKLFF
TRBJ2-3	TRBV20-1	TRBD2	.	TGCAGTGGTGCGGGAGGGGTAGATACGCAGTATTTT	CSGAGGVDTQYF
TRBJ1-4	TRBV5-1	.	few	TGCGCCAGCAGCTTGGTGGGGGCGCAGAGTGAAAAACTGTTTTTT	CASSLVGAQSEKLFF
TRBJ1-2	TRBV18	.	.	TGTGCCAGCTCACCACCGCAGGGTCGAAACTATGGCTACACCTTC	CASSPPQGRNYGYTF
TRBJ2-5	TRBV24-1	TRBD2	.	TGTGCCACCAGTGATACCGGGACTAGCGAAGGAGAGACCCAGTACTTC	CATSDTGTSEGETQYF
TRBJ1-2	TRBV5-1	.	.	TGCGCCAGCAGCTTGGACGGCGGGGGCTACACCTTC	CASSLDGGGYTF
TRBJ2-3	TRBV10-3	.	.	TGTGCCATCGGGACCACAGATACGCAGTATTTT	CAIGTTDTQYF
TRBJ1-2	TRBV4-3	.	.	TGCGCCAGCAGCCAAGATTATGGACATAACTATGGCTACACCTTC	CASSQDYGHNYGYTF
TRBJ2-5	TRBV6-5	.	few	TGTGCCAGCAGTTACTCCGGTGGGGGGGCCCAAGAGACCCAGTACTTC	CASSYSGGGAQETQYF
TRBJ2-7	TRBV10-3	TRBD2	few	TGTGCCATCAGTACCGCTAGCGGGAGTTACGAGCAGTACTTC	CAISTASGSYEQYF
TRBJ2-3	TRBV28	.	many	TGTGCCAGCAGCCCCGGGACTGTAGATACGCAGTATTTT	CASSPGTVDTQYF
TRBJ1-2	TRBV20-1	TRBD1	few	TGCAGTGCTCCCCGGACAGGGAACTATGGCTACACCTTC	CSAPRTGNYGYTF
TRBJ2-3	TRBV2	TRBD2	.	TGTGCCAGCAGGGACGCGGGGGGGGGCACAGATACGCAGTATTTT	CASRDAGGGTDTQYF
TRBJ2-1	TRBV20-1	.	few	TGCAGTGCTAGAGATTCAGGGGTGGCCTACAATGAGCAGTTCTTC	CSARDSGVAYNEQFF
TRBJ1-1	TRBV28	.	many	TGTGCCAGCAGTTTTGACCTGACAGTGAGAGCTTTCTTT	CASSFDLTVRAFF
TRBJ1-1	TRBV20-1	TRBD1	.	TGCAGTGCTAGACCCGGGACAGGGAGGATGGATTTCTTT	CSARPGTGRMDFF
TRBJ2-1	TRBV20-1	TRBD2	once	TGCAGTGCTGCGGGACTAGCGGAATACAATGAGCAGTTCTTC	CSAAGLAEYNEQFF
TRBJ2-6	TRBV5-1	TRBD2	.	TGCGCCAGCAGCCTCCAACCGGGGACTACCAACGTCCTGACTTTC	CASSLQPGTTNVLTF
TRBJ2-3	TRBV5-1	TRBD2	many	TGCGCCAGCAGCTCAAGCGGGATAGATACGCAGTATTTT	CASSSSGIDTQYF
TRBJ2-3	TRBV6-5	.	few	TGTGCCAGCAGTTACGCGGGGATCACAGATACGCAGTATTTT	CASSYAGITDTQYF
TRBJ2-1	TRBV20-1	TRBD2	many	TGCAGTGCTAGAGGACTAGCGGGAGTTGGAAATGAGCAGTTCTTC	CSARGLAGVGNEQFF
TRBJ2-5	TRBV7-2	.	few	TGTGCCAGCAGCTTAGAGGTGGGGGGGCTGGAGACCCAGTACTTC	CASSLEVGGLETQYF
TRBJ2-7	TRBV12-3/TRBV12-4	TRBD1	many	TGTGCCAGCAGTTACCGTACAGGGGTTATCTACGAGCAGTACTTC	CASSYRTGVIYEQYF
TRBJ2-7	TRBV20-1	.	few	TGCAGTGCTAGAGATCGAACCGAGCAGTACTTC	CSARDRTEQYF
TRBJ2-1	TRBV13	.	many	TGTGCCAGCAGTTTCATTACAGGGCGAAGGGTTAATGAGCAGTTCTTC	CASSFITGRRVNEQFF
TRBJ2-7	TRBV20-1	.	.	TGCAGTGCGCTCCGGCTAGGGCCCTACGAGCAGTACTTC	CSALRLGPYEQYF